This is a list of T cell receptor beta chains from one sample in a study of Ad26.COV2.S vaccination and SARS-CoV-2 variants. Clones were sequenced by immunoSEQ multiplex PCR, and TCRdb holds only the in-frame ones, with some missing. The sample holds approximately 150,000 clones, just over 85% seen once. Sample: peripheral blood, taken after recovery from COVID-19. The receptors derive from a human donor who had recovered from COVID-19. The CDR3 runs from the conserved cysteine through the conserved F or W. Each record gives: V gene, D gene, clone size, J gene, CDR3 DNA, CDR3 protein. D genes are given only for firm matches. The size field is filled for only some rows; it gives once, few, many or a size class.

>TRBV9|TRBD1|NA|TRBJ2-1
TGTGCCAGCAGCCCTCGGACAGGGTCCGATGAGCAGTTCTTC
CASSPRTGSDEQFF
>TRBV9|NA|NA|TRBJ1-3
TGTGCCAGCAGCCCAGATGGCAGAGGAAACACCATATATTTT
CASSPDGRGNTIYF
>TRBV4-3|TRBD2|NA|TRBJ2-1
TGCGCCAGCAGCCAAGACTTGGCTAGCGGGGGTCTTGGGGAGCAGTTCTTC
CASSQDLASGGLGEQFF
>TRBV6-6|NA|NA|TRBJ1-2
TGTGCCAGCAAAAGGACGGCCAACTATGGCTACACCTTC
CASKRTANYGYTF
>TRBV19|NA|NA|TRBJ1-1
TGTGCCAGTACCCTATCATCAGGGGCATACACTGAAGCTTTCTTT
CASTLSSGAYTEAFF
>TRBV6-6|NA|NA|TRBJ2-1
TGTGCCACCACCCTGGGCGGGGGCGATGAGCAGTTCTTC
CATTLGGGDEQFF
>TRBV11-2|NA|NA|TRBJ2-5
TGTGCCAGCAGCTTAGATCGGGTCCGCGTCGAGACCCAGTACTTC
CASSLDRVRVETQYF
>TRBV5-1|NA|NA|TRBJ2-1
TGCGCCAGCAGCTTGGACATGCAAGGGGTGGATGAGCAGTTCTTC
CASSLDMQGVDEQFF
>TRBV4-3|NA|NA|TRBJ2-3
TGCGCCAGCACCACAAGCCTAGTGTCGGGGACAGATACGCAGTATTTT
CASTTSLVSGTDTQYF
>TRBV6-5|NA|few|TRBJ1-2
TGTGCCAGCAGTTACTCGAGTCAGGGAAACTATGGCTACACCTTC
CASSYSSQGNYGYTF
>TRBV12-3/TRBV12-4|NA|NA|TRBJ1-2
TGTGCCAGCAGTTTTTCAGCCCCTTATGGCTACACCTTC
CASSFSAPYGYTF
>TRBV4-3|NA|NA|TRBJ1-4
TGCGCCAGCAGCCAAGAAAAGAAAGGGACTGATGAAAAACTGTTTTTT
CASSQEKKGTDEKLFF
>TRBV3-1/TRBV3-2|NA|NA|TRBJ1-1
TGTGCCAGCAGCCCCAGCATGAACACTGAAGCTTTCTTT
CASSPSMNTEAFF
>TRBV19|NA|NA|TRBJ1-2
TGTGCCAGTAATTTGGGCGGCCTCGGGACCTACACCTTC
CASNLGGLGTYTF
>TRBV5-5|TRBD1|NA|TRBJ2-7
TGTGCCAGCAGCACTCCTCCACCGGGACAGTCCTACGAGCAGTACTTC
CASSTPPPGQSYEQYF
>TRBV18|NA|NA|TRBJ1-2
TGTGCCAGCTCACCGGGGGTGACCGTGGATGGCTACACCTTC
CASSPGVTVDGYTF
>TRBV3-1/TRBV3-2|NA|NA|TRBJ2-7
TGTGCCAGCAGCCTCCAGGGTAGCAACGAGCAGTACTTC
CASSLQGSNEQYF
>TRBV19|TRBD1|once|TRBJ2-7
TGTGCCAGTAGACCCGGGACAGGCCCCCACGAGCAGTACTTC
CASRPGTGPHEQYF
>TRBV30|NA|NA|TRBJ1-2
TGTGCCTGGACTCAGAACCCTAACTATGGCTACACCTTC
CAWTQNPNYGYTF
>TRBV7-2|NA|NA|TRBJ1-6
TGTGCCAGCAGCTTAGTAGTGGGGCAAGGTTCACCCCTCCACTTT
CASSLVVGQGSPLHF
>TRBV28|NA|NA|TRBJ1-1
TGTGCCAGCAGTTGCCTCCCCCCGACCTATTCGAACACTGAAGCTTTCTTT
CASSCLPPTYSNTEAFF
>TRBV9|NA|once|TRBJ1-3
TGTGCCAGCAGCGACACGTCTGGAAACACCATATATTTT
CASSDTSGNTIYF
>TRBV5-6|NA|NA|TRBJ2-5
TGTGCCAGCAGCCGGGGGGCCCTAAAGACCCAGTACTTC
CASSRGALKTQYF
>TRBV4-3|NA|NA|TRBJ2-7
TGCGCCAGCAGCCAAGATCGGGGATCCTACGAGCAGTACTTC
CASSQDRGSYEQYF
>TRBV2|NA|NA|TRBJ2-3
TGTGCCAGCAGAGCGATAGCAGATACGCAGTATTTT
CASRAIADTQYF
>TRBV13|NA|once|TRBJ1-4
TGTGCCAGCAGCTTAGGAGGGGAGTCCAAACTGTTTTTT
CASSLGGESKLFF
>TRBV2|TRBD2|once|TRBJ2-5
TGTGCCAGCACTCACGATCGGGGGGGCCAAGAGACCCAGTACTTC
CASTHDRGGQETQYF
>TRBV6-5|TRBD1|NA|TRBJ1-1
TGTGCCAGCAGTCGAGACAGGGGAAACACTGAAGCTTTCTTT
CASSRDRGNTEAFF
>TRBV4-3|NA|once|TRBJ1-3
TGCGCCAGCAGCCAGACCCTCGGGGGGAGCGGAAACACCATATATTTT
CASSQTLGGSGNTIYF
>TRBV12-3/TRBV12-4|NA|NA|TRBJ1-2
TGTGCCAGCACCCATCGGACAGCCGGCTACACCTTC
CASTHRTAGYTF
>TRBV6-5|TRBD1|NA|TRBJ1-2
TGTGCCAGCAGTTGGGGACAGGGGGTGGACTATGGCTACACCTTC
CASSWGQGVDYGYTF
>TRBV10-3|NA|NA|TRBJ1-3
TGTGCCATCAGTCGAATTGGAAACACCATATATTTT
CAISRIGNTIYF
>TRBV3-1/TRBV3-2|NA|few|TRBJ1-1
TGTGCCAGCAGCCAAGGTAGGGGCAGGGCATCTGAAGCTTTCTTT
CASSQGRGRASEAFF
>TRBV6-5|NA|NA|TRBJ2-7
TGTGCCAGCAGCCAAACACCCTACGAGCAGTACTTC
CASSQTPYEQYF
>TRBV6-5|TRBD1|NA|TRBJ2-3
TGTGCCAGCAGCTCTGGGGGGACAGGTGTAGATACGCAGTATTTT
CASSSGGTGVDTQYF
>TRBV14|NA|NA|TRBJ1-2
TGTGCCAGCAGCCGGGTCCCGTTCGCACCTGGCTACACCTTC
CASSRVPFAPGYTF
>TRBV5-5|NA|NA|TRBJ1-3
TGTGCCAGCAGCTTGGCCGACTTGAGCTCTGGAAACACCATATATTTT
CASSLADLSSGNTIYF
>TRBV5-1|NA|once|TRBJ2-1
TGCGCCAGCAGGCCCGGTGATTCAAATGAGCAGTTCTTC
CASRPGDSNEQFF
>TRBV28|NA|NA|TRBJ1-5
TGTGCCAGCAGTTTGACCCGAACTAGCCGGCCCCAGCATTTT
CASSLTRTSRPQHF
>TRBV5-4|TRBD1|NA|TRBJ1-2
TGTGCCAGCAGGAAGGACAGGGTCGATGGTGGCTACACCTTC
CASRKDRVDGGYTF
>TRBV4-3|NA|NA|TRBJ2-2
TGCGCCAGCAGCCAAGTCGTCCCCTGGAACACCGGGGAGCTGTTTTTT
CASSQVVPWNTGELFF
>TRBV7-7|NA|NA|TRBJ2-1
TGTGCTAGCAGCTTTTCTGGGGTGAGCGATGAGCAGTTCTTC
CASSFSGVSDEQFF
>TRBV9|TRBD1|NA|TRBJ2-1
TGTGCCAGCAGCGTAGTGGACAGGGGGTATGAGCAGTTCTTC
CASSVVDRGYEQFF
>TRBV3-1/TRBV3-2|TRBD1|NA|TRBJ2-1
TGTGCCAGCAGCCAACCCGGGACAGGGGGTGAAAATGAGCAGTTCTTC
CASSQPGTGGENEQFF
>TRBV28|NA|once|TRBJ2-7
TGTGCCAGCAGTTTCAAGGATAGCTCCTACGAGCAGTACTTC
CASSFKDSSYEQYF
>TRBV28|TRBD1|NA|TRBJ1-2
TGTGCCAGCAGCTTGGTCACCCCCGGGACAGGGCGCGGCTACACCTTC
CASSLVTPGTGRGYTF
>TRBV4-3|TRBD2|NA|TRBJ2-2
TGCGCCAGCAGCCAAGATGGCGGGGGGGCCATCGGGGAGCTGTTTTTT
CASSQDGGGAIGELFF
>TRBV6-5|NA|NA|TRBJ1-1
TGTGCCAGCAGTTACTCCTGGAAGGGCACTGAAGCTTTCTTT
CASSYSWKGTEAFF
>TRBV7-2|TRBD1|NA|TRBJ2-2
TGTGCCACCATACAGGGGGCCCTCTACACCGGGGAGCTGTTTTTT
CATIQGALYTGELFF
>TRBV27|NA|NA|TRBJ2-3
TGTGCCAGTTCCCCAGGTCCTGCCCCACTAGATACGCAGTATTTT
CASSPGPAPLDTQYF
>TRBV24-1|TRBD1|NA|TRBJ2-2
TGTGCCACCAGTGATAGCGGGACAGGGGTCCCCGGGGAGCTGTTTTTT
CATSDSGTGVPGELFF
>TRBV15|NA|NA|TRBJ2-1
TGTGCCACCAGCAGAGCCTTCTTCGGATACAATGAGCAGTTCTTC
CATSRAFFGYNEQFF
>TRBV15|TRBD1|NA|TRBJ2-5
TGTGCCACCAGCAGACTCCGGGACAGGGTGGAGGAGACCCAGTACTTC
CATSRLRDRVEETQYF
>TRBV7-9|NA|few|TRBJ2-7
TGTGCCAGCAGCGGGTTGGGGTACTACGAGCAGTACTTC
CASSGLGYYEQYF
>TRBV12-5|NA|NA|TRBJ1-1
TGTGCTAGTGGCCGAATTTTGAACACTGAAGCTTTCTTT
CASGRILNTEAFF
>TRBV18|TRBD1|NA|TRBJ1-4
TGTGCCAGCTCAGCACAGGGGCCGCATGAAAAACTGTTTTTT
CASSAQGPHEKLFF
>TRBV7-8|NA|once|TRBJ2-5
TGTGCCAGCAGCTACCGGGTCGGCACCGGTGGGGAAGAGACCCAGTACTTC
CASSYRVGTGGEETQYF
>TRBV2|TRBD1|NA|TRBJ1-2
TGTGCCAGCAGTGATATGGGGACAGGGGCGCCCTATGGCTACACCTTC
CASSDMGTGAPYGYTF
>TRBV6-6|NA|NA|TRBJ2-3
TGTGCCAGCAGCCTTGACAGCACAGATACGCAGTATTTT
CASSLDSTDTQYF
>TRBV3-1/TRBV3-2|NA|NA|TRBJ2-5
TGTGCCAGCAGCCCGTGGGAAGAGACCCAGTACTTC
CASSPWEETQYF